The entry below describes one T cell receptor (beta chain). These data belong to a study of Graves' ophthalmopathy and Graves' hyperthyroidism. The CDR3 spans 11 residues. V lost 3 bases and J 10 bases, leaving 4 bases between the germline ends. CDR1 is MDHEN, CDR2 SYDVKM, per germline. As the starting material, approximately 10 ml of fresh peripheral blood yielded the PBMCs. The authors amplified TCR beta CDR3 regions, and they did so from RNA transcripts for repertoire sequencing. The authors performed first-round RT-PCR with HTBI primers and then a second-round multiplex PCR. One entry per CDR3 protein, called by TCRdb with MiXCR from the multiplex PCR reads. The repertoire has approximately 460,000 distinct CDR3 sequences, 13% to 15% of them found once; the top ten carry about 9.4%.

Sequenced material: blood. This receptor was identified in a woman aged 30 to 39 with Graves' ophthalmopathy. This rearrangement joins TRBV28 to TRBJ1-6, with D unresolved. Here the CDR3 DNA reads TGTGCCAGCAGTTTCCAATCACCCCTCCACTTT. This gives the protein CASSFQSPLHF.